Listed below are T cell receptor beta chains from one sample, sequenced in a study of naive and memory T cell subsets. TCRdb ran MiXCR on the UMI-ligation and nested PCR reads and lists one entry per CDR3 protein. The table includes 98,000 or so distinct CDR3 sequences, about 11% detected once. The specimen was naive CD4+ T cells from blood. These receptors were obtained from a human donor in good health. The CDR3 runs from the conserved cysteine through the conserved F or W. D genes are given only for firm matches. Not all rows give a size; the values are once, few, many and, for expanded clones, a class.

J gene | V gene | D gene | clone size | CDR3 DNA | CDR3 protein
TRBJ1-3 | TRBV5-4 | NA | NA | TGTGCCAGCAGCCCTGGGACGGACCCTGGAAACACCATATATTTT | CASSPGTDPGNTIYF
TRBJ2-3 | TRBV18 | NA | NA | TGTGCCAGCTCACCACAAAATACGCAGTATTTT | CASSPQNTQYF
TRBJ1-5 | TRBV12-3/TRBV12-4 | NA | NA | TGTGCCAGCAGCCCAGACAGTGTCAATCAGCCCAAGCATTTT | CASSPDSVNQPKHF
TRBJ1-5 | TRBV6-2/TRBV6-3 | NA | few | TGTGCCAGCAGTTACTACGACAGCCCGCGACGGCCCCAGCATTTT | CASSYYDSPRRPQHF
TRBJ1-2 | TRBV4-2 | NA | few | TGTGCCAGCAGCCAAGGGGCAGGGCCCAACTATGGCTACACCTTC | CASSQGAGPNYGYTF
TRBJ2-3 | TRBV4-2 | TRBD1 | many | TGTGCCAGCAGCCGCAGCCTTTCCTCGGACAGGGTAACAGATACGCAGTATTTT | CASSRSLSSDRVTDTQYF
TRBJ2-1 | TRBV5-1 | TRBD1 | NA | TGCGCCAGCAGCCTAGGACAGGGTTGGGAGAGAGAGCAGTTCTTC | CASSLGQGWEREQFF
TRBJ1-2 | TRBV14 | NA | NA | TGTGCCAGCAGCCAAGTAGTCGGATTGCGTGGCTACACCTTC | CASSQVVGLRGYTF
TRBJ1-2 | TRBV5-6 | NA | NA | TGTGCCAGCAGGCTTCGCGGGACTGCTAACTATGGCTACACCTTC | CASRLRGTANYGYTF
TRBJ2-2 | TRBV18 | TRBD1 | few | TGTGCCAGCTCAAGGAAGACAGGGTCTGGCACCGGGGAGCTGTTTTTT | CASSRKTGSGTGELFF
TRBJ1-1 | TRBV7-2 | TRBD1 | few | TGTGCCAGCTCTGGGGACAGGGGCAACACTGAAGCTTTCTTT | CASSGDRGNTEAFF
TRBJ2-5 | TRBV12-3/TRBV12-4 | NA | NA | TGTGCCAGCAGCAGAGCGGTAGAAGAGACCCAGTACTTC | CASSRAVEETQYF
TRBJ2-5 | TRBV7-2 | NA | many | TGTGCCAGCAGCTTAGCGGTCCGCGGGGTAGAGACCCAGTACTTC | CASSLAVRGVETQYF
TRBJ2-3 | TRBV28 | NA | many | TGTGCCAGCAGTTTATGGGGAGCGGATACGCAGTATTTT | CASSLWGADTQYF
TRBJ2-2 | TRBV10-3 | NA | NA | TGTGCCATCAGTGCTGGGACCGGGGAGCTGTTTTTT | CAISAGTGELFF
TRBJ2-1 | TRBV18 | TRBD2 | many | TGTGCCAGCTCACCCTCTGTCCCGGGGGGACACAATGAGCAGTTCTTC | CASSPSVPGGHNEQFF
TRBJ2-3 | TRBV7-2 | NA | NA | TGTGCCAGCAGCTTGGGCAGGGAAAGAAGCGGTCACACAGATACGCAGTATTTT | CASSLGRERSGHTDTQYF
TRBJ1-1 | TRBV5-1 | NA | NA | TGCGCCAGCAGCGGGGGACAAGGAACTGAAGCTTTCTTT | CASSGGQGTEAFF
TRBJ2-3 | TRBV20-1 | TRBD2 | NA | TGCAGTGTGGGGGGACTAAGCCCAGATACGCAGTATTTT | CSVGGLSPDTQYF
TRBJ2-7 | TRBV6-1 | NA | few | TGTGCCAGCCTCCCGGGACCCAATCAATCCTACGAGCAGTACTTC | CASLPGPNQSYEQYF
TRBJ2-6 | TRBV7-2 | NA | few | TGTGCCAGCAGCTCGGGACTTTCCGTGGCCAACGTCCTGACTTTC | CASSSGLSVANVLTF